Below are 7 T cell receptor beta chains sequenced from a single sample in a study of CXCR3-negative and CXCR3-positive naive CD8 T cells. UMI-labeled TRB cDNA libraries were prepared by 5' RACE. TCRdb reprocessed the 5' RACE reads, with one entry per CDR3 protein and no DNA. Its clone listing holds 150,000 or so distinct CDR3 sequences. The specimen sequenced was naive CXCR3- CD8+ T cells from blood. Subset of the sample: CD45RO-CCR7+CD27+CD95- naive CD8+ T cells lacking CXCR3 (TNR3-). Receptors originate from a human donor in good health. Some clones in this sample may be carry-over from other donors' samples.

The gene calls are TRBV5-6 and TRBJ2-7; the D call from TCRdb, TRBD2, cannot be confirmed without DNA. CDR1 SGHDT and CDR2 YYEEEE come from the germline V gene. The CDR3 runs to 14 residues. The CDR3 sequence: CASSSLVAIAGQYF.

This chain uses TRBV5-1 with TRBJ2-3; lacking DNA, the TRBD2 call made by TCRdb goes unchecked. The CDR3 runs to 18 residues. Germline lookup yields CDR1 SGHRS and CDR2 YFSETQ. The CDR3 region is CASSSLAGGRVGTDTQYF. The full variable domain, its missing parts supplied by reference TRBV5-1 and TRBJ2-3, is KAGVTQTPRYLIKTRGQQVTLSCSPISGHRSVSWYQQTPGQGLQFLFEYFSETQRNKGNFPGRFSGRQFSNSRSEMNVSTLELGDSALYLCASSSLAGGRVGTDTQYFGPGTRLTVL.

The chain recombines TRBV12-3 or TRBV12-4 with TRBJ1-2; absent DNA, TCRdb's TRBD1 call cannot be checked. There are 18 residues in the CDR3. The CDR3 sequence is CASSPDRGMGSGNYGYTF.

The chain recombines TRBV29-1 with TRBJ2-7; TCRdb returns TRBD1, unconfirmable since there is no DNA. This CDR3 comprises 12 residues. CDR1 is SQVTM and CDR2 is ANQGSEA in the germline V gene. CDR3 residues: CSVVQESHEQYF.

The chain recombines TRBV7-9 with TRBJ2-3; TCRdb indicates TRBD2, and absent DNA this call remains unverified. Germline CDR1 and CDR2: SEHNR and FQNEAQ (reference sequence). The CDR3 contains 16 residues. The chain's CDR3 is CASSLKRGGRTDTQYF.

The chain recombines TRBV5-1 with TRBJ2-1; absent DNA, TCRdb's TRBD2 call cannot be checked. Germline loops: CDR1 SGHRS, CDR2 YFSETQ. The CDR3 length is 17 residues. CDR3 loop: CASSFHGLAGNGGEQFF.

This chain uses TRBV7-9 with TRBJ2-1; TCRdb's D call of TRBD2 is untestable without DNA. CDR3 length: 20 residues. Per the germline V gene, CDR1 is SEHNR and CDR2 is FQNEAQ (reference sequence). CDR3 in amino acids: CASSYLPGDKGREGLDEQFF.